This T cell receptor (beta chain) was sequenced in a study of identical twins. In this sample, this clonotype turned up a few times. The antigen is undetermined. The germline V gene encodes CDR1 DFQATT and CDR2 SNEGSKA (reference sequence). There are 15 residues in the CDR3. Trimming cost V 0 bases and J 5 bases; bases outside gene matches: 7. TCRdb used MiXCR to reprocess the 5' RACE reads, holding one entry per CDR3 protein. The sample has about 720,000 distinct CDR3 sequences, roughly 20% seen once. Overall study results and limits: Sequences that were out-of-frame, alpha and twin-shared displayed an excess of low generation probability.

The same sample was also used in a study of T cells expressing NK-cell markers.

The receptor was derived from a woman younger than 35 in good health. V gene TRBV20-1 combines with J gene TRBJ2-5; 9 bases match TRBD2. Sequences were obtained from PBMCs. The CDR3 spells CSARDLAGGMETQYF. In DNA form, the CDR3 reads TGCAGTGCTAGAGATCTGGCGGGAGGGATGGAGACCCAGTACTTC.